This TCR beta chain was sequenced during a study of cytomegalovirus exposure and HLA in healthy donors. Whole-study results and caveats: Data from an earlier analysis indicated that most TCR beta V segments were productive either about 90% or about 30% of the time. Specificity of three CMV-associated chains for CMV antigens was verified in vitro.

The PCR ran on 60 Vbeta and 13 Jbeta primers. The assay was immunoSEQ multiplex PCR, and TCRdb's table has in-frame clones only and misses some. The sample has 150,000 to 200,000 clones, about four fifths seen once; the top ten hold around 3.6%. Germline CDR1 is MNHEY and CDR2 is SMNVEV (reference sequence). CDR3 length: 16 residues. V lost 5 bases to trimming and J lost 3 bases; unmatched junction nucleotides: 12. Comments on this clone: Its antigen remains unknown.

This clonotype was sampled from a middle-aged man in good health and CMV-seropositive. Sequencing input: PBMCs. This chain uses TRBV27 with TRBJ2-7, with TRBD2 matching 8 bases. Here the CDR3 DNA reads TGTGCCAGCAGTGCCCAGCTAGCGGGCGCCTACTACGAGCAGTACTTC. Residues: CASSAQLAGAYYEQYF.